This T cell receptor beta chain comes out of a study of T cell responses to AZD1222 COVID-19 vaccine. This CDR3 comprises 11 residues. V lost 8 bases to trimming and J lost 4 bases, with 8 bases between them. Sequencing used immunoSEQ multiplex PCR; TCRdb keeps in-frame clones, though not all of them. The sample yields under 200,000 clones, over 90% seen once. The chain couples TRBV12-3 or TRBV12-4 to TRBJ1-1; D is perhaps TRBD1 (5 bases). Sequences were derived from peripheral blood, sampled on day 0 of AZD1222 vaccination. The clonotype comes from an adult in good health. This CDR3 reads CASQGFTEAFF. For the CDR3, the DNA is TGTGCCAGCCAGGGTTTCACTGAAGCTTTCTTT.